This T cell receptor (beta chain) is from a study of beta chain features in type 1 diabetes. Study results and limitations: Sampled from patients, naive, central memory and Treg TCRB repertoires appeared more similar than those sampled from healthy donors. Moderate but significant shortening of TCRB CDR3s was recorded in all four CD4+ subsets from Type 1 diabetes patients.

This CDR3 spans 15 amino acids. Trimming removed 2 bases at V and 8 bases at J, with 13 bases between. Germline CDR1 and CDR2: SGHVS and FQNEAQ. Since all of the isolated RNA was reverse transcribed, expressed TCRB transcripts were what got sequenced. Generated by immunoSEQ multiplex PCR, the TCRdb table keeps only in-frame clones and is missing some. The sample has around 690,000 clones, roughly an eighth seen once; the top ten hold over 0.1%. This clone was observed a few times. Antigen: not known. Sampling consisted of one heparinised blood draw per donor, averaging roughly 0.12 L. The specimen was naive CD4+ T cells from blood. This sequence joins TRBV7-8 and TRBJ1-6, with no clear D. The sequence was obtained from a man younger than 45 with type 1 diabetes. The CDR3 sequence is CASSLSGPSDSPLHF. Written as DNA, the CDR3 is TGTGCCAGCAGCTTATCCGGGCCCTCCGATTCACCCCTCCACTTT. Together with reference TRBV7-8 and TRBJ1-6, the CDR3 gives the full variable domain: GAGVSQSPRYKVAKRGQDVALRCDPISGHVSLFWYQQALGQGPEFLTYFQNEAQLDKSGLPSDRFFAERPEGSVSTLKIQRTQQEDSAVYLCASSLSGPSDSPLHFGNGTRLTVT.